The rows below give T cell receptor beta chains drawn from one sample of a study of cytomegalovirus exposure and HLA in healthy donors. Assay: immunoSEQ multiplex PCR; the TCRdb copy retains only in-frame clones and omits some. The data contain about 150,000 clones, 79% of them singletons. Sequencing was done on a sample of PBMCs. The receptors were gathered from a man between 45 and 60 years old in good health and CMV-seropositive. The CDR3 runs from the conserved cysteine through the conserved F or W. Fields, in order: clone size, V gene, J gene, D gene, CDR3 protein, CDR3 DNA. The D gene is left open where the match is weak. Clone size, where shown, is once, few, many, or a class for clones that have expanded.

NA	TRBV7-9	TRBJ1-2	TRBD1	CASSSPWDRADGYTF	TGTGCCAGCAGCTCTCCTTGGGACAGGGCTGATGGCTACACCTTC
NA	TRBV7-9	TRBJ2-7	NA	CASSLLGGSYEQYF	TGTGCCAGCAGCTTACTAGGCGGTTCCTACGAGCAGTACTTC
NA	TRBV28	TRBJ2-2	NA	CASSLRAGELFF	TGTGCCAGCAGTTTACGGGCCGGGGAGCTGTTTTTT
few	TRBV28	TRBJ1-1	NA	CAGTGKGDTEAFF	TGTGCCGGAACAGGGAAGGGGGACACTGAAGCTTTCTTT
NA	TRBV6-4	TRBJ2-2	TRBD1	CASSRDRGRAGELFF	TGTGCCAGCAGCCGCGACAGGGGGCGGGCCGGGGAGCTGTTTTTT
few	TRBV9	TRBJ2-3	TRBD2	CASSVGALAGATDTQYF	TGTGCCAGCAGCGTAGGTGCACTAGCGGGGGCCACAGATACGCAGTATTTT
NA	TRBV11-2	TRBJ2-1	TRBD2	CASSETSGGEQFF	TGTGCCAGCAGCGAGACTAGCGGCGGTGAGCAGTTCTTC
NA	TRBV27	TRBJ2-6	NA	CASSSPSYSGSGANVLTF	TGTGCCAGCAGTTCTCCAAGCTACTCCGGGTCTGGGGCCAACGTCCTGACTTTC
NA	TRBV28	TRBJ2-2	NA	CASRNRGGTGELFF	TGTGCCAGCAGGAACAGGGGGGGAACCGGGGAGCTGTTTTTT
NA	TRBV6-1	TRBJ2-7	NA	CASSEFPQGWQYF	TGTGCCAGCAGTGAATTCCCCCAGGGCTGGCAGTACTTC
NA	TRBV4-1	TRBJ1-1	NA	CASLPRPGQRNTEAFF	TGCGCCAGCCTCCCAAGGCCGGGACAAAGGAACACTGAAGCTTTCTTT
NA	TRBV28	TRBJ2-7	NA	CASSLLPTGIHEQYF	TGTGCCAGCAGTCTCCTTCCTACAGGGATCCACGAGCAGTACTTC
NA	TRBV18	TRBJ2-5	NA	CASSPWAQETQYF	TGTGCCAGCTCACCATGGGCACAAGAGACCCAGTACTTC
NA	TRBV4-2	TRBJ2-1	NA	CASSQERLATYNEQFF	TGTGCCAGCAGCCAAGAGAGGCTAGCGACCTACAATGAGCAGTTCTTC
NA	TRBV30	TRBJ2-1	TRBD1	CASMGQHYNEQFF	TGTGCCTCCATGGGACAGCATTACAATGAGCAGTTCTTC
NA	TRBV30	TRBJ1-2	NA	CAWIHGGYTF	TGTGCCTGGATCCACGGGGGTTACACCTTC
NA	TRBV29-1	TRBJ2-2	TRBD1	CSVHTGGNTGELFF	TGCAGCGTACACACAGGGGGCAACACCGGGGAGCTGTTTTTT
few	TRBV9	TRBJ1-3	NA	CASSGEGFSGNTIYF	TGTGCCAGCAGCGGTGAGGGCTTCTCTGGAAACACCATATATTTT
NA	TRBV27	TRBJ1-6	NA	CASSPTLFAGMNSPLHF	TGTGCCAGCAGTCCGACCCTCTTTGCAGGGATGAATTCACCCCTCCACTTT
NA	TRBV18	TRBJ1-1	NA	CASSPSLEREAFF	TGTGCCAGCTCACCTTCTCTAGAGAGAGAAGCTTTCTTT
NA	TRBV7-2	TRBJ1-5	NA	CASSLGSAAGENQPQHF	TGTGCCAGCAGCTTAGGGTCGGCGGCAGGGGAAAATCAGCCCCAGCATTTT
few	TRBV2	TRBJ1-2	NA	CASSLGGDGYTF	TGTGCCAGCAGCCTGGGGGGGGATGGCTACACCTTC
once	TRBV11-2	TRBJ2-2	TRBD2	CATTPTGGIPGELFF	TGTGCCACCACACCCACCGGGGGGATTCCCGGGGAGCTGTTTTTT
NA	TRBV9	TRBJ2-2	TRBD1	CASSERTGGDNTGELFF	TGTGCCAGCAGCGAACGAACAGGGGGCGATAACACCGGGGAGCTGTTTTTT
once	TRBV25-1	TRBJ2-7	TRBD1	CASSGGTGRPYEQYF	TGTGCCAGCAGTGGGGGGACAGGTCGTCCCTACGAGCAGTACTTC
NA	TRBV2	TRBJ2-7	TRBD1	CASSDQGVGYEQYF	TGTGCCAGCAGTGACCAGGGGGTCGGATACGAGCAGTACTTC
few	TRBV2	TRBJ2-7	NA	CASSDRGRSYEQYF	TGTGCCAGCAGTGACAGGGGACGCTCCTACGAGCAGTACTTC
once	TRBV2	TRBJ1-1	NA	CASSEEPGGYTEAFF	TGTGCCAGCAGTGAAGAACCGGGAGGGTACACTGAAGCTTTCTTT
NA	TRBV11-2	TRBJ2-7	TRBD2	CASSFRGLAIHEQYF	TGTGCCAGCAGCTTTCGGGGACTAGCGATCCACGAGCAGTACTTC
NA	TRBV27	TRBJ2-7	TRBD2	CASRKSGRVDEQYF	TGTGCCAGCAGAAAGAGCGGGAGGGTGGACGAGCAGTACTTC
NA	TRBV19	TRBJ2-1	TRBD2	CASSIAGGSSNNEQFF	TGTGCCAGTAGTATAGCTGGCGGGAGCTCTAACAATGAGCAGTTCTTC
NA	TRBV10-3	TRBJ2-1	TRBD2	CAISESWEGYNEQFF	TGTGCCATCAGTGAGTCTTGGGAGGGCTACAATGAGCAGTTCTTC
NA	TRBV30	TRBJ1-4	TRBD1	CAWSWQGVGKLFF	TGTGCCTGGAGTTGGCAGGGGGTCGGGAAACTGTTTTTT
NA	TRBV7-2	TRBJ1-2	NA	CASSPYLGVYGYTF	TGTGCCAGCAGCCCCTATCTAGGGGTCTATGGCTACACCTTC
NA	TRBV29-1	TRBJ1-1	TRBD1	CSVPTGAGAEAFF	TGCAGCGTACCGACAGGGGCGGGCGCTGAAGCTTTCTTT
NA	TRBV20-1	TRBJ2-7	NA	CSARAIYEQYF	TGCAGTGCTAGAGCTATATACGAGCAGTACTTC
NA	TRBV18	TRBJ2-7	NA	CASSPPRAGDHEQYF	TGTGCCAGCTCACCACCGCGGGCAGGGGACCACGAGCAGTACTTC
NA	TRBV5-1	TRBJ2-5	NA	CASSLAGLSETQYF	TGCGCCAGCAGCTTGGCAGGTCTCTCAGAGACCCAGTACTTC
NA	TRBV7-8	TRBJ1-2	NA	CASSLAPLVGDGYTF	TGTGCCAGCAGCTTAGCCCCCCTCGTCGGGGATGGCTACACCTTC
few	TRBV2	TRBJ2-1	TRBD2	CASQGTSGSSYNEQFF	TGTGCCAGCCAGGGGACTAGCGGGAGTTCCTACAATGAGCAGTTCTTC
NA	TRBV27	TRBJ2-3	TRBD2	CASRLQGRGYWTADTQYF	TGTGCCAGCAGGTTACAAGGGAGGGGTTATTGGACCGCAGATACGCAGTATTTT
NA	TRBV11-3	TRBJ2-1	TRBD1	CASSLKAGGRDEQFF	TGTGCCAGCAGCTTAAAGGCAGGGGGTCGCGATGAGCAGTTCTTC
few	TRBV11-2	TRBJ2-2	TRBD2	CASSLRGRGTGELFF	TGTGCCAGCAGCTTACGAGGGAGGGGCACCGGGGAGCTGTTTTTT
NA	TRBV30	TRBJ2-3	TRBD2	CACLAGETDTQYF	TGTGCCTGCCTAGCGGGAGAAACAGATACGCAGTATTTT
NA	TRBV7-8	TRBJ2-2	TRBD1	CASSPGTGNRGELFF	TGTGCCAGCAGCCCTGGGACAGGGAATAGAGGGGAGCTGTTTTTT
NA	TRBV5-3	TRBJ1-2	TRBD1	CARSIQGANYGYTF	TGTGCCAGAAGCATACAGGGGGCCAACTATGGCTACACCTTC
few	TRBV6-6	TRBJ2-3	TRBD1	CASSSSQGFTDTQYF	TGTGCCAGCAGTTCTTCACAGGGGTTCACAGATACGCAGTATTTT
NA	TRBV5-6	TRBJ1-2	TRBD1	CASSVDREGYGYTF	TGTGCCAGCAGCGTGGACAGGGAGGGCTATGGCTACACCTTC
NA	TRBV10-2	TRBJ2-1	TRBD2	CASIGTSGGEYNEQFF	TGCGCCAGCATCGGGACTAGCGGAGGTGAATACAATGAGCAGTTCTTC
NA	TRBV6-1	TRBJ2-7	TRBD2	CASSPSREGGEQYF	TGTGCCAGCAGTCCCTCCAGGGAGGGAGGCGAGCAGTACTTC
NA	TRBV12-2	TRBJ2-1	NA	CASLAPGLAGGIYNEQFF	TGTGCAAGCCTGGCCCCAGGACTAGCGGGAGGTATCTACAATGAGCAGTTCTTC
few	TRBV5-1	TRBJ2-7	TRBD1	CASSPGQGANEQYF	TGCGCCAGCAGTCCTGGACAGGGCGCCAACGAGCAGTACTTC
few	TRBV1	TRBJ2-5	NA	CTSSPPPGGVEETQYF	TGCACCAGCAGCCCCCCCCCGGGGGGAGTGGAAGAGACCCAGTACTTC
few	TRBV5-1	TRBJ1-2	TRBD1	CASSVDRGGGYTF	TGCGCCAGCAGCGTGGACAGGGGCGGCGGCTACACCTTC
NA	TRBV5-1	TRBJ1-5	TRBD1	CASSPTGNSNQPQHF	TGCGCCAGCAGCCCGACAGGGAATAGCAATCAGCCCCAGCATTTT
NA	TRBV27	TRBJ1-1	NA	CASSPTELNTEAFF	TGTGCCAGCAGTCCTACAGAGTTGAACACTGAAGCTTTCTTT
once	TRBV6-5	TRBJ2-7	NA	CASSYSSSYEQYF	TGTGCCAGCAGTTACTCGTCTAGCTACGAGCAGTACTTC
NA	TRBV5-6	TRBJ1-5	NA	CASSLYRVSNQPQHF	TGTGCCAGCAGCTTGTACAGGGTTAGCAATCAGCCCCAGCATTTT
once	TRBV5-1	TRBJ1-1	NA	CASSWQLNTEAFF	TGCGCCAGCAGTTGGCAGTTGAACACTGAAGCTTTCTTT